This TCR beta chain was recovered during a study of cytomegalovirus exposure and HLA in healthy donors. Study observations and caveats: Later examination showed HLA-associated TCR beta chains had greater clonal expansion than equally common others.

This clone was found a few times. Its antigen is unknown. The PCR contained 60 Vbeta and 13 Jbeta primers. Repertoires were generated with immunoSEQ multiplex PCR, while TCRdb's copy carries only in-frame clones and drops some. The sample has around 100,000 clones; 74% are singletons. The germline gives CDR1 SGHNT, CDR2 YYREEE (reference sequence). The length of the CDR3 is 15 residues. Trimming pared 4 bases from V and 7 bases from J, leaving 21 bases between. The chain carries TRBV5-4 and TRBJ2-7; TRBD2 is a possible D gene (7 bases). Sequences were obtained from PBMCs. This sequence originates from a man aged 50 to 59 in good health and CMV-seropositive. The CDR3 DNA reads TGTGCCAGCAGCGCCGAGAGGGGGGGGTCGGGAGAGCAGTACTTC. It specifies CASSAERGGSGEQYF.